The subject of this entry is one TCR beta chain. What it recognizes is unknown. The data originate from a study of T-cell reconstitution after alpha-beta-depleted transplantation in children. The TCRbeta library incorporated unique molecular identifiers. One entry per CDR3 protein results from TCRdb running MiXCR on the PCR reads. The table records around 700,000 distinct CDR3 sequences, around 13% of them present only once. General study findings and limits: Two months or so post-transplant, alpha-beta T cells reportedly derived from several hundred expanded graft clones. Recipient T cells and thymic progenitors that survived were the source of the high TCRbeta diversity seen at day 60 in some patients. Counts and diversity of T cells one year after transplant came mostly from newly produced T cells.

Germline values: CDR1 SGHTA, CDR2 FQGNSA. V dropped 6 bases and J dropped 7; count of bases not matched to a gene: 13. The CDR3 has 16 amino acids. This clonotype originated in a girl aged 2 to 10 with congenital amegakaryocytic thrombocytopenia, due to receive a stem cell transplant. The rearrangement joins TRBV7-2 to TRBJ2-1; 9 positions match TRBD2. The sample here was PBMCs, taken before TCRalphabeta/CD19-depleted stem cell transplant. This chain's CDR3 is CASRTQTSGLGNEQFF. The CDR3 nucleotides read TGTGCCAGCAGAACTCAGACTAGCGGCCTAGGGAATGAGCAGTTCTTC.